The present T cell receptor (beta chain) was sequenced within a study of blood T cells in healthy people across ages. The V end was cut by 3 bases, the J end by 1 base, with 10 bases between. Germline CDR1 and CDR2: SGDLS and YYNGEE. The CDR3 extends over 14 amino acids. Every sample yielded at least 7 million isolated PBMCs. With each sample, at least 5 micrograms of total RNA were extracted. Concerning this clonotype: It may be a read error: a sequence one base away is much more abundant. The CDR3 does not end in the conserved phenylalanine or tryptophan, so this is likely a read error.

A second PCR, run for about 7 to 11 cycles, used a sample-barcoded 5' primer plus a J-beta primer mix. CDR3-containing paired-end reads numbered at least 3 million in each sample. In TCRdb, the 5' RACE reads were re-called with MiXCR into one record per CDR3 protein. The table shows about 580,000 distinct CDR3 sequences, with roughly 43% occurring only once. The TCR sequence derives from an elderly man in good health. Input material: blood. This sequence joins TRBV9 and TRBJ1-2, with D unresolved. The CDR3 coding sequence is TGTGCCAGCAGCGCGGACTACCTTAACTATGGCTACACCATC. Translating gives CASSADYLNYGYTI.